This TCR beta chain is from a study of OX40 agonist ivuxolimab in advanced cancers. The wider study: All patients had ivuxolimab intravenously every 2 weeks at 0.01 to 10 mg/kg. Dose-escalation cases comprised hepatocellular carcinoma, melanoma, renal cell or head and neck cancer.

Repertoires were generated with immunoSEQ multiplex PCR, while TCRdb's copy carries only in-frame clones and drops some. This sample has tens of thousands of clones; approximately 90% occur once, and the top ten carry over 0.8%. The sample in question was CD4+ or CD8+ T cells sorted from blood, obtained in a trial of the OX40 agonist ivuxolimab. This TCR derives from an adult with an advanced solid tumor such as melanoma, head and neck, liver or kidney cancer.

CDR3 nucleotide sequence: TGTGCCAGCAGCTTAGAGGGGATAGGTAACGACGAGCAGTACTTC. Amino acids: CASSLEGIGNDEQYF. V is TRBV11-2 and J is TRBJ2-7; no reliable D call. Germline CDR1 and CDR2: SGHAT and FQNNGV. The CDR3 runs to 15 residues. Trimming pared 0 bases from V and 5 bases from J, leaving 14 bases between.